Shown below are 10 T cell receptor beta chains from a single sample sequenced in a study of T cell responses to AZD1222 COVID-19 vaccine. The table came from immunoSEQ multiplex PCR; TCRdb's copy has only in-frame clones and leaves some out. This table holds over 100,000 clones, 70% to 90% found once. This specimen consisted of peripheral blood, obtained on day 0 of AZD1222 vaccination. The receptors shown here come from an adult in good health.

The chain is built from TRBV2 and TRBJ1-2, with TRBD1 identical over 10 bases. V shed 5 bases and J 8 bases; nucleotides not matched to a gene: 8. Germline V gene data show CDR1 as SNHLY and CDR2 as FYNNEI. The CDR3 is 14 residues long. CDR3 nucleotide sequence: TGTGCCAGCAGTCAACCCGGACAGGGGGGAGGCTACACCTTC. Translating gives CASSQPGQGGGYTF.

The V call is TRBV2, the J call TRBJ2-5; 8 nucleotides agree with TRBD2. The CDR3 extends over 14 amino acids. Trimming took 9 bases from V and 5 from J; bases not matched to a gene: 11. Looked up from germline, CDR1 is SNHLY and CDR2 is FYNNEI. The CDR3 region has the DNA TGTGCCAGTACGCAGGGGTTAGCGGGGGAGACCCAGTACTTC. Its translation: CASTQGLAGETQYF.

The J gene is TRBJ2-7, the V gene TRBV10-3, with D tentatively TRBD2 (6 bases). This CDR3 is 17 amino acids long. Germline V lookup: CDR1 ENHRY, CDR2 SYGVKD. Trimming cost V 0 bases and J 0 bases, with 15 bases left between them. CDR3 protein: CAISESTQGLSSYEQYF. The CDR3 DNA follows: TGTGCCATCAGTGAGTCTACCCAGGGACTTAGCTCCTACGAGCAGTACTTC.

This CDR3 reads CASSRSTGAQETQYF. The DNA for the CDR3 is TGTGCCAGCAGCCGTTCGACAGGTGCCCAAGAGACCCAGTACTTC. The chain recombines TRBV7-2 with TRBJ2-5; perhaps TRBD1 as D (6 bases). Trimming shortened V by 5 bases and J by 1 base, and 14 bases separated the two germline ends. This CDR3 is 15 amino acids long. Germline values: CDR1 SGHTA, CDR2 FQGNSA.

The V gene is TRBV6-1, the J gene TRBJ1-6; D is uncertain. Germline V gives CDR1 MNHNS, CDR2 SASEGT. Between the trimmed V and J ends, which lost 4 bases and 8 bases, there was a span of 18 bases. The CDR3 covers 16 residues. CDR3 loop: CASSAQQTQTYSPLHF. The CDR3 nucleotides are TGTGCCAGCAGTGCACAACAGACCCAGACTTATTCACCCCTCCACTTT.

The rearrangement links TRBV19 to TRBJ1-1; tentative D call: TRBD1 (6 bases). The CDR3 consists of 15 residues. Germline-derived CDR1 and CDR2 are LNHDA and SQIVND (reference sequence). Trimming left V 8 bases short and J 0 bases short, with 16 bases between. CDR3 nucleotides: TGTGCCAGTTCTCCACCGACAGGAATGAACACTGAAGCTTTCTTT. Translating it yields CASSPPTGMNTEAFF.

The chain carries TRBV27 and TRBJ2-1; TRBD2 agrees at 7 bases. The germline V gene encodes CDR1 MNHEY and CDR2 SMNVEV (reference sequence). Trimming took 7 bases from V and 9 from J; bases not matched to a gene: 12. CDR3 length: 14 amino acids. The CDR3 nucleotides read TGTGCCAGCACCCTTACGGGGAGCGGGGTTGAGCAGTTCTTC. This codes for CASTLTGSGVEQFF.

This rearrangement joins TRBV5-6 to TRBJ2-1, with TRBD1 as a possible D gene (6 bases). The CDR3 contains 16 residues. V was cut by 0 bases and J by 6 bases, with 16 bases left in between. The germline gives CDR1 SGHDT, CDR2 YYEEEE. The CDR3, as DNA: TGTGCCAGCAGCTTGGCCCGTCAGGGGATAGGCAATGAGCAGTTCTTC. Encoded protein: CASSLARQGIGNEQFF.

This clone showed up just a few times. CDR3 loop: CASSYGGRNEQFF. The CDR3 region has the DNA TGCGCCAGCAGTTACGGGGGGAGGAATGAGCAGTTCTTC. The gene calls are TRBV5-1 and TRBJ2-1; 7 positions agree with TRBD2. The germline gives CDR1 SGHRS, CDR2 YFSETQ. Trimming took 5 bases from V and 7 from J; bases not matched to a gene: 6. This CDR3 has 13 residues.

The chain joins TRBV7-2 to TRBJ2-1; 7 positions match TRBD2. CDR1 and CDR2 from the germline V gene are SGHTA and FQGNSA. V lost 2 bases, J lost 5 bases, and 9 bases stayed unmatched. This CDR3 spans 16 amino acids. CDR3 bases: TGTGCCAGCAGCTTAACCCTTCAGCGGGGCGACAATGAGCAGTTCTTC. This translates into CASSLTLQRGDNEQFF.